The 4 T cell receptor beta chains given below trace back to one sample, sequenced in a study of brain metastases from non-small cell lung cancer. Some clones are missing from TCRdb's copy, which holds only in-frame ones; the method was immunoSEQ multiplex PCR. The table shows some 6,000 clones, with roughly 80% occurring only once. Material for sequencing was primary lung tumor tissue. These receptors came from a donor at least 40 years old with non-small cell lung cancer.

This clone was seen more than once but under ten times. The chain combines TRBV7-6 with TRBJ2-7; 7 bases are a match to TRBD1. In germline, CDR1 is SGHVS, CDR2 FNYEAQ. The CDR3 is made up of 16 amino acids. The trim removed 2 bases at V and 1 base at J, leaving 8 bases unmatched. The CDR3 is CASSLKGLGQSYEQYF. DNA of the CDR3: TGTGCCAGCAGCTTAAAAGGTCTGGGACAGTCCTACGAGCAGTACTTC.

The CDR3 spells CASSPLFFRGRGEKLFF. The CDR3 DNA reads as TGTGCCAGCAGTCCTCTTTTCTTCAGGGGCCGTGGGGAAAAACTGTTTTTT. This chain links TRBV27 with TRBJ1-4, with D maybe TRBD1 (6 bases). The CDR3 sequence is 17 residues long. Germline values: CDR1 MNHEY, CDR2 SMNVEV (reference sequence). The V end was cut by 5 bases, the J end by 8 bases, with 24 bases between.

In DNA, the CDR3 is TGTGCCAGCAGTTATGGGGCCACAGGCTATAACTATGGCTACACCTTC. Its protein product is CASSYGATGYNYGYTF. The chain links TRBV6-6 to TRBJ1-2, with D perhaps matching TRBD1 (5 bases). Trimming stripped 3 bases from V and 1 base from J, with 15 bases between. CDR3 length equals 16 residues. The germline V gene encodes CDR1 MNHNY and CDR2 SVGAGI (reference sequence).

This chain links TRBV3-1 (or the pseudogene TRBV3-2) with TRBJ1-1; no clear D gene. Germline loops: CDR1 LGHDT, CDR2 YNNKEL (reference sequence). There are 15 residues in the CDR3. Trimming removed 2 bases at V and 0 bases at J, with 10 bases between. This chain's CDR3 is CASSQNLVMNTEAFF. CDR3 coding DNA: TGTGCCAGCAGCCAAAATTTAGTGATGAACACTGAAGCTTTCTTT.